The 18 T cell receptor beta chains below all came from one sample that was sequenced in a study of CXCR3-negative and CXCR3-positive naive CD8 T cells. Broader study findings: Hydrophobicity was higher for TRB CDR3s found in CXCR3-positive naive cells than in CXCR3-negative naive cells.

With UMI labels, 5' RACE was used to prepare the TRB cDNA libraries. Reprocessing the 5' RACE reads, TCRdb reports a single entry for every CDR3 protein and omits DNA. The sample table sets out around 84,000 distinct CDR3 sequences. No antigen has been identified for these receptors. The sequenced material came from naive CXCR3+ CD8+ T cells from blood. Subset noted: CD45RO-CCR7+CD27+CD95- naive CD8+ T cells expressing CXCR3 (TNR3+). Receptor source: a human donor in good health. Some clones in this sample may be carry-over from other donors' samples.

The CDR3 loop reads CASSYGKGRPTDTQYF. The chain combines TRBV7-9 with TRBJ2-3; TCRdb indicates TRBD1, and absent DNA this call remains unverified. Germline loops: CDR1 SEHNR, CDR2 FQNEAQ (reference sequence). This CDR3 is built from 16 residues.

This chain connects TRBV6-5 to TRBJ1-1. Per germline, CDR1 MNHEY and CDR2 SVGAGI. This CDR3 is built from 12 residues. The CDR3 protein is CASHGVAVEAFF.

CDR3 loop: CASSANYEQYF. The V and J genes are TRBV25-1 and TRBJ2-7. From germline, CDR1 is MGHDK and CDR2 SYGVNS. The CDR3 is made up of 11 amino acids.

The CDR3 here is CASSLAPLATHNEQFF. The V gene is TRBV11-2, the J gene TRBJ2-1; checking the TCRdb D call of TRBD2 is not possible without DNA. Germline V gene lookup returns CDR1 SGHAT and CDR2 FQNNGV. This CDR3 contains 16 residues. Together with reference TRBV11-2 and TRBJ2-1, the CDR3 gives the full variable domain: EAGVAQSPRYKIIEKRQSVAFWCNPISGHATLYWYQQILGQGPKLLIQFQNNGVVDDSQLPKDRFSAERLKGVDSTLKIQPAKLEDSAVYLCASSLAPLATHNEQFFGPGTRLTVL.

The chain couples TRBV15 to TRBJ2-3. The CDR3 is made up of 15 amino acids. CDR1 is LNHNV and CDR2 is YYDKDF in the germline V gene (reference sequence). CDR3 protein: CATSRDEGYTDTQYF.

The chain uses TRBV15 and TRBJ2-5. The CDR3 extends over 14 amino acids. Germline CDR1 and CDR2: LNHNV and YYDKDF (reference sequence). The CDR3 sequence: CATSRGGLQETQYF. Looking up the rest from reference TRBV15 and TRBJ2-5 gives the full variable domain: DAMVIQNPRYQVTQFGKPVTLSCSQTLNHNVMYWYQQKSSQAPKLLFHYYDKDFNNEADTPDNFQSRRPNTSFCFLDIRSPGLGDTAMYLCATSRGGLQETQYFGPGTRLLVL.

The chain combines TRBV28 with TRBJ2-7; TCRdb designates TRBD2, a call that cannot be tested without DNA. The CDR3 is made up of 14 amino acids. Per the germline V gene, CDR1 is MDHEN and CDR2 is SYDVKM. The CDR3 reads CASKASGSSYEQYF.

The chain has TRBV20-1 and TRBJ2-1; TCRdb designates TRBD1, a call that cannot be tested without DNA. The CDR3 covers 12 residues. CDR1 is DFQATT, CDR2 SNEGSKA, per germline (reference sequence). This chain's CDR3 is CSARPGRGEQFF.

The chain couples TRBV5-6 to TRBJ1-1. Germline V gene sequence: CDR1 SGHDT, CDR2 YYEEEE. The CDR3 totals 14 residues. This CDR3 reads CASSFGSGNTEAFF.

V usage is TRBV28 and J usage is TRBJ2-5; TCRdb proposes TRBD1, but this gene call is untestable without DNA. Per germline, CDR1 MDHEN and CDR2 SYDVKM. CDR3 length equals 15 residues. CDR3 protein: CASSVFGANQETQYF. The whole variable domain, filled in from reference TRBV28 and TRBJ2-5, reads DVKVTQSSRYLVKRTGEKVFLECVQDMDHENMFWYRQDPGLGLRLIYFSYDVKMKEKGDIPEGYSVSREKKERFSLILESASTNQTSMYLCASSVFGANQETQYFGPGTRLLVL.

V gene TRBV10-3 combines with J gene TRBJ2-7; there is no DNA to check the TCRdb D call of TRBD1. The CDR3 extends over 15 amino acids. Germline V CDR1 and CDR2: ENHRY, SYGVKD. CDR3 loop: CATGVDWDRGDEQYF.

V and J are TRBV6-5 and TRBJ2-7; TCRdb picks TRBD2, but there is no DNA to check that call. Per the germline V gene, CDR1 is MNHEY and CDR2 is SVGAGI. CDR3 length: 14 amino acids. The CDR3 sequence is CASSPNAGRGEQYF.

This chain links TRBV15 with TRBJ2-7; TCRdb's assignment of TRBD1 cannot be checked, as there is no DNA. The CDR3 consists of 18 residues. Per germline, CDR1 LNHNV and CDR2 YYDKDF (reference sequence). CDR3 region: CATSPASLFRDSLAEQYF.

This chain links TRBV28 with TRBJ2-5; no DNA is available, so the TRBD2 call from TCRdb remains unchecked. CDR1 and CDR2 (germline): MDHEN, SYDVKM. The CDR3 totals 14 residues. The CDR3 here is CASSLEGIAETQYF.

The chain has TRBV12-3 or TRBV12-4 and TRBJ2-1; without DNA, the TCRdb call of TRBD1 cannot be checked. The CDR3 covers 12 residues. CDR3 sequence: CASKPGSSEQFF.

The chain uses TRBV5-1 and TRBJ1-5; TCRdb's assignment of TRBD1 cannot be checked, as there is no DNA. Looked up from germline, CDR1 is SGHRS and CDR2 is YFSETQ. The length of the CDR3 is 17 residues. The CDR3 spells CASSLDGQTGSNQPQHF. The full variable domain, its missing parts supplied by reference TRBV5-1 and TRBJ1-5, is KAGVTQTPRYLIKTRGQQVTLSCSPISGHRSVSWYQQTPGQGLQFLFEYFSETQRNKGNFPGRFSGRQFSNSRSEMNVSTLELGDSALYLCASSLDGQTGSNQPQHFGDGTRLSIL.

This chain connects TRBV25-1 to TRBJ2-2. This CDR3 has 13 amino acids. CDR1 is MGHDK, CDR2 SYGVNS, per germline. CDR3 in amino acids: CARSEYFQGELFF. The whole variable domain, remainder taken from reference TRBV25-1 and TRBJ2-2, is EADIYQTPRYLVIGTGKKITLECSQTMGHDKMYWYQQDPGMELHLIHYSYGVNSTEKGDLSSESTVSRIRTEHFPLTLESARPSHTSQYLCARSEYFQGELFFGEGSRLTVL.

CDR3 loop: CASSYPRQSLEAFF. The chain uses TRBV11-2 and TRBJ1-1; TCRdb's D call of TRBD1 is untestable without DNA. In germline, CDR1 is SGHAT, CDR2 FQNNGV. This CDR3 comprises 14 residues.